What follows is one TCR beta chain and its context. The data were obtained in a study of beta chain features in type 1 diabetes. The CDR3 totals 13 residues. The V gene lost 2 bases and the J gene lost 6 bases, with 7 bases spanning the gap. From germline, CDR1 is KGHSH and CDR2 LQKENI. Expressed TCRB transcripts got sequenced, as all isolated RNA was reverse transcribed. The data were produced by immunoSEQ multiplex PCR, yet TCRdb's version contains in-frame clones alone and is incomplete. In the table there are hundreds of thousands of clones, around 15% of which are singletons. This clonotype originated in a man younger than 35 in good health. The chain has TRBV18 and TRBJ2-2; the D call may be TRBD1 or TRBD2 (5 bases each). What was sequenced was naive CD4+ T cells from blood. The CDR3 region has the DNA TGTGCCAGCTCACCAGTGGGACCCGGGGAGCTGTTTTTT. It yields the protein CASSPVGPGELFF.